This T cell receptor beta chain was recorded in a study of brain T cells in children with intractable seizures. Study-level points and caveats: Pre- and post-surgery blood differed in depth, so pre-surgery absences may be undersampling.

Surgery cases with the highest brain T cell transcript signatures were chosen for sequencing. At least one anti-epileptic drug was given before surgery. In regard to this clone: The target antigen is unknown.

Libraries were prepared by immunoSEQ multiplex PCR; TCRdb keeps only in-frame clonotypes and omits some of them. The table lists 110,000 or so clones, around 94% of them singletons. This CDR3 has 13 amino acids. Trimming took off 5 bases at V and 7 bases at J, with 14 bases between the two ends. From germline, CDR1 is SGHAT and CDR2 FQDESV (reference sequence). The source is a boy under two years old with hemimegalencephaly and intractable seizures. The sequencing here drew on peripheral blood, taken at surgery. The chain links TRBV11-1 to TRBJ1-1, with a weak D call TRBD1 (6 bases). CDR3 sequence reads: CASSPPEGGEAFF. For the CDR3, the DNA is TGTGCCAGCAGCCCGCCGGAAGGGGGTGAAGCTTTCTTT.